This T cell receptor beta chain was observed in a study of CD4 T cells in relation to SARS-CoV-2 and coronaviruses (dated by TCRdb to the early 2020s). About the full investigation: In the ViraFEST assay, PBMCs were grown with antigen for approximately 10 days, and TCR beta CDR3s were then sequenced to identify antigen-specific clonal expansions. Shared crossreactive spike epitopes were mapped to their HLA restriction using patient-derived lymphoblastoid cell lines. At the level of individual TCR clonotypes, the study measured memory CD4+ T cell crossreactivity between SARS-CoV-2 spike protein and common cold coronavirus spike proteins. A different, Illumina-based TCR-beta assay was used to sequence expansion assays from other donors in the study. The negative reference condition was either a culture with an HIV-1 Nef peptide pool or a culture with no peptide. The Adaptive Biotechnologies TCR-sequencing kit was used to sequence samples from three pre-COVID donors and the naive versus memory experiments, while other data came from Illumina-based sequencing. Results and caveats for the whole study, not just this receptor: Significantly weaker SARS-CoV-2-driven expansion was shown by crossreactive clones than by monoreactive clones, consistent with antigenic imprinting. No donor contributed both pre-pandemic and post-infection samples, which limited tracing the source of pre-existing responses. Crossreactivity analysis centred on spike protein, so crossreactivity against other viral proteins was not assessed. Memory CD4+ clonotypes crossrecognizing SARS-CoV-2 and at least one common cold coronavirus spike were found in roughly three fifths of donors. The study was limited by small numbers of patients and tested TCRs.

CD4+ T cells from unexposed donors were collected before the COVID-19 pandemic (2011-2018). After around 10 days of culture, CD4+ T cells were isolated with the EasySep CD4+ T cell isolation kit. As cell number allowed, CD4+ T cells from unexposed donors were tested for reactivity to SARS-CoV-2 S and N and to four common cold coronavirus spike pools. Two million PBMCs per well were cultured in IMDM with approximately 5% human AB serum and about 10 IU/ml IL-2. Half of the culture medium was replaced with fresh IL-2-containing medium on days 3 and 7. In general, every peptide culture condition was set up in three replicate wells. Leukapheresis product for the unexposed donors was bought commercially. PBMCs were isolated from leukapheresis product or whole blood by Ficoll-Paque PLUS gradient centrifugation. PBMCs were either cryopreserved at -140 degrees C or used fresh in the expansion assay. The QIAamp Micro DNA Kit was used to extract genomic DNA from the CD4+ T cells.

For CDR1 and CDR2, the germline V gene (reference sequence) lists GTSNPN and SVGIG. The V end loses 0 bases and the J end loses 6 bases, and a stretch of 12 bases separates them. The CDR3, cysteine through phenylalanine, is 14 amino acids long. Only the CDR3 portion is preserved as DNA: 42 bases, with reading frame beginning at the first base. This clone showed up just a few times. It has no known antigen specificity. No base-level quality is on record; no much larger clone is a single base apart. Libraries were constructed by the immunoSEQ multiplex PCR assay. The source study handled its data this way. During preprocessing, nonproductive sequences were removed, as were CDR3s that did not start with C, did not end with F or W, or were shorter than 7 amino acids. Antigen-specific clonotypes were called with the MANAFEST web app on the basis of expansion relative to the reference and to other culture wells. A clone was considered positive if significant expansion relative to the reference culture was observed in 2 of 3 replicate wells at an FDR below 0.05. To be called positive, a clone also had to show significant expansion compared with every other tandem well and an odds ratio greater than 5. After three terminal residues were trimmed from each end, CDR3 homology was quantified as pairwise Levenshtein distance using the stringdist R package. The clones in this table, taken by TCRdb from immuneACCESS, are in-frame only. Not every clone is retained; where verified, under half of the shortfall comes from an unresolved V gene, and the cause of the rest is unknown. D and trimming come from the DNA, and the V and J calls and clone size come from that table. Here the sample has about 29,000 clones; 60% to 85% occur a single time. About 17% of the sample comes from the top ten.

The TCR comes from a human donor in good health. The V and J segments used are TRBV30 and TRBJ1-5; TRBD1 is perhaps the D gene, given 6 matching bases. The sequenced material came from CD4+ T cells from PBMCs, cultured in vitro. The nucleotide sequence reads TGTGCCTGGAGTGTGGGGGGGGCCCTTCAGCCCCAGCATTTT. Its amino acids are CAWSVGGALQPQHF.